The text below deals with one TCR beta chain. This sample is drawn from a study of cytomegalovirus exposure and HLA in healthy donors. Both 60 Vbeta primers and 13 Jbeta primers went into the PCR. Method: immunoSEQ multiplex PCR; TCRdb's copy keeps in-frame clones and lacks some. With 150,000 to 200,000 clones in the sample, the ten largest clones hold around 0.79%. Sequencing was carried out using PBMCs. The clonotype was recovered from a woman aged 18-29 years in good health and CMV-seropositive.

CDR3 sequence reads: CASSLEGTSVTEAFF. The CDR3 DNA is TGTGCCAGCAGTCTCGAGGGCACAAGCGTCACTGAAGCTTTCTTT. The rearrangement joins TRBV7-9 to TRBJ1-1, with D unclear. The CDR3 consists of 15 residues. Per the germline V gene, CDR1 is SEHNR and CDR2 is FQNEAQ (reference sequence). The V end lost 6 bases, the J end lost 4 bases, and 18 bases lay between the germline ends.